The next 29 T cell receptor beta chains were all read from a single sample in a study of molecular identifiers for immune sequencing clone quantification. A single record per CDR3 protein comes from TCRdb applying MiXCR to the PCR reads. The profile shows approximately 630,000 distinct CDR3 sequences, roughly 27% of them singletons. The sample consisted of naive CD8+ T cells from blood, with Jurkat cell RNA spiked in. Subset meaning: FACS-sorted CD8+CD4-CCR7+CD45RA+ naive T cells. The receptors here all came from a human donor in good health. Some libraries in this study had Jurkat cell RNA spiked in.

This rearrangement joins TRBV7-9 to TRBJ1-4; the match to TRBD1 covers 7 bases. Looked up from germline, CDR1 is SEHNR and CDR2 is FQNEAQ (reference sequence). The trim removed 1 base at V and 8 bases at J, leaving 4 bases unmatched. The CDR3 extends over 14 amino acids. The CDR3 DNA is TGTGCCAGCAGCTTAGTTACAGGGGAGGAAAAACTGTTTTTT. This translates into CASSLVTGEEKLFF.

This clonotype was counted ten times or more. This sequence joins TRBV21-1 and TRBJ2-5; the table assigns TRBD1, which was not confirmed against the DNA. TRBV21-1 is given as a pseudogene. The CDR3 is made up of 15 amino acids. The CDR3 here is CASSNPLGQQETQYF. In DNA form, the CDR3 reads TGTGCCAGCAGCAATCCCCTTGGACAGCAAGAGACCCAGTACTTC.

Many counts were recorded for this clonotype. The V and J genes are TRBV27 and TRBJ2-7; 8 positions match TRBD2. Losses at the gene ends were 6 bases for V and 2 bases for J; bases not matched to a gene: 12. Germline V gives CDR1 MNHEY, CDR2 SMNVEV (reference sequence). The CDR3 totals 16 residues. The CDR3 DNA reads TGTGCCAGCAGCCTTGCTGGTAGCGGGATAGCCTACGAGCAGTACTTC. This gives the protein CASSLAGSGIAYEQYF.

This clonotype was seen many times. This chain connects TRBV11-2 to TRBJ1-1; D remains ambiguous. The CDR3 runs to 14 residues. In germline, CDR1 is SGHAT, CDR2 FQNNGV. V was pared by 0 bases and J by 5 bases, with 10 bases between. Here the CDR3 DNA reads TGTGCCAGCAGCTTAGAATCCGGAGGGACTGAAGCTTTCTTT. Translated, it gives CASSLESGGTEAFF. Supplemented by reference TRBV11-2 and TRBJ1-1, the full variable domain reads EAGVAQSPRYKIIEKRQSVAFWCNPISGHATLYWYQQILGQGPKLLIQFQNNGVVDDSQLPKDRFSAERLKGVDSTLKIQPAKLEDSAVYLCASSLESGGTEAFFGQGTRLTVV.

This clonotype was picked up many times. V usage is TRBV5-4 and J usage is TRBJ2-5; TRBD1 agrees at 10 bases. The CDR3 covers 16 residues. Germline assignment: CDR1 SGHNT and CDR2 YYREEE (reference sequence). Germline trimming cut 3 bases from V and 1 base from J; bases unmatched to any gene: 6. CDR3 in amino acids: CASSYRDRGSQETQYF. The CDR3 coding sequence is TGTGCCAGCAGCTACCGGGACAGGGGCTCCCAAGAGACCCAGTACTTC.

The chain couples TRBV7-9 to TRBJ2-7; 7 bases fit TRBD2. Germline V gene lookup returns CDR1 SEHNR and CDR2 FQNEAQ (reference sequence). This CDR3 has 14 amino acids. V lost 0 bases, J lost 5 bases, and 4 bases stayed unmatched. CDR3 DNA: TGTGCCAGCAGCTTAGCAGAAGCGGGAAACGAGCAGTACTTC. Translation: CASSLAEAGNEQYF.

This clonotype came up a few times. V and J are TRBV2 and TRBJ1-1; 11 nucleotides align to TRBD1. Trimming took 6 bases from V and 4 from J; bases not matched to a gene: 10. The CDR3 has 16 residues. Germline V gene lookup returns CDR1 SNHLY and CDR2 FYNNEI. CDR3 sequence reads: CASSALPGQGVTEAFF. CDR3 sequence (DNA): TGTGCCAGCAGCGCCCTACCGGGACAGGGGGTCACTGAAGCTTTCTTT.

Points on this clonotype: A much bigger clone sits one base away, suggesting this may be a read error. V is TRBV4-1 and J is TRBJ2-5; maybe TRBD2 (5 bases). CDR3 length: 14 amino acids. With 1 base removed from V and 4 bases from J, the gap between germline ends came to 10 bases. Germline values: CDR1 MGHRA, CDR2 YSYEKL. The CDR3: CASSQGPGVETQYF. The CDR3 nucleotides read TGCGCCAGCAGCCAAGGTCCCGGGGTAGAGACCCAGTACTTC.

As concerns this clonotype: A much larger clone sits a single nucleotide away, making a read error possible. The V call is TRBV7-2, the J call TRBJ2-3; 8 nucleotides agree with TRBD2. Per germline, CDR1 SGHTA and CDR2 FQGNSA. The CDR3 is 18 residues long. DNA of the CDR3: TGTCCCAGCAGCTTAGATTACGCAGTAGCGGGGAGCACAGATACGCAGTATTTT. Its protein product is CPSSLDYAVAGSTDTQYF.

The chain links TRBV12-3 or TRBV12-4 to TRBJ1-6, with D possibly matching TRBD1 (6 bases). The V and J ends lost 4 bases and 7 bases respectively, with 11 bases between them. CDR3 length: 14 amino acids. CDR3 loop: CASSWTDINSPLHF. The CDR3 region has the DNA TGTGCCAGCAGTTGGACAGACATAAATTCACCCCTCCACTTT.

This clonotype was counted only a few times. This chain joins TRBV7-9 and TRBJ2-5, with TRBD1 matching over 7 bases. There are 15 residues in the CDR3. The J segment lost 2 bases and the V segment lost 5 bases, leaving 8 bases of the junction unmatched. Per germline, CDR1 SEHNR and CDR2 FQNEAQ (reference sequence). The CDR3 loop is CASSQVMGQQETQYF. The CDR3 nucleotides are TGTGCCAGCAGCCAAGTAATGGGACAGCAAGAGACCCAGTACTTC.

Points on this clonotype: A read error may produce the germline difference seen at one junction end. DNA for the CDR3: TGTGCCAGCAGTCATGAGGAGCAGTATGGACACACCACATATTTT. It is translated as CASSHEEQYGHTTYF. The V and J genes are TRBV28 and TRBJ1-3, with D maybe TRBD1 (5 bases). CDR3 size: 15 residues. The germline CDR1 and CDR2 sequences are MDHEN and SYDVKM.

There are many counts of this clonotype. CDR3 sequence: CASSKLIIRQPQHF. The CDR3 bases are TGTGCCAGCAGCAAATTAATAATACGTCAGCCCCAGCATTTT. J is TRBJ1-5 and V is TRBV21-1. TRBV21-1 is a pseudogene locus. The CDR3 sequence is 14 residues long.

Remarks on this clonotype: This may be a read error, as it is one base from a much larger clone. The rearrangement links TRBV4-3 to TRBJ2-3; TRBD1 is a possible D gene (6 bases). The CDR3 sequence is 15 residues long. The germline V gene encodes CDR1 LGHNA and CDR2 YSLEER. V lost 5 bases and J lost 2, with 14 bases in between. The CDR3 here is CASSTGTIYTDTQYF. CDR3 nucleotide sequence: TGCGCCAGCAGCACCGGGACAATCTACACAGATACGCAGTATTTT.

This chain uses TRBV19 with TRBJ1-1, with unresolved D. Germline CDR1 is LNHDA and CDR2 is SQIVND (reference sequence). This CDR3 is built from 12 residues. V was trimmed by 9 bases and J by 0 bases, leaving 8 bases between them. In DNA form, the CDR3 reads TGTGCCAGCAATCGAGTGAACACTGAAGCTTTCTTT. Its protein product is CASNRVNTEAFF.

The chain employs TRBV6-5 and TRBJ2-1, with 11 bases identical to TRBD2. This CDR3 contains 18 residues. V lost 0 bases and J lost 6; bases outside the gene matches: 10. CDR1 and CDR2 (germline): MNHEY, SVGAGI. Here the CDR3 DNA reads TGTGCCAGCAGTTACTCCCCTCATATAGCGGGAGGGCCCAATGAGCAGTTCTTC. This encodes CASSYSPHIAGGPNEQFF.

The chain has TRBV7-9 and TRBJ2-7, with 13 bases lining up with TRBD2. Losses at the gene ends were 7 bases for V and 0 bases for J; bases not matched to a gene: 9. This CDR3 spans 17 amino acids. Germline CDR1 is SEHNR and CDR2 is FQNEAQ (reference sequence). The DNA for the CDR3 is TGTGCCAGCACCTCCACCCGGACTAGCGGGGGCTCCTACGAGCAGTACTTC. Translating gives CASTSTRTSGGSYEQYF.

Concerning this clonotype: A much larger clone sits a single nucleotide away, making a read error possible. J is TRBJ1-1 and V is TRBV20-1; 10 bases agree with TRBD1. The J segment lost 5 bases and the V segment lost 8 bases, leaving 5 bases of the junction unmatched. There are 12 residues in the CDR3. The germline CDR1 and CDR2 sequences are DFQATT and SNEGSKA (reference sequence). The CDR3 bases are TGCAGTATAGACAGGGGGCATACTGAAGCTTTCTTT. It specifies CSIDRGHTEAFF.

This clonotype showed up just a few times. This sequence joins TRBV4-2 and TRBJ2-2; D is undetermined. Germline assignment: CDR1 LGHNA and CDR2 YNFKEQ. CDR3 length: 15 amino acids. V shed 0 bases and J shed 3 bases, with 8 bases lying between them. In nucleotides, the CDR3 is TGTGCCAGCAGCCAAGAGTACACAGACACCGGGGAGCTGTTTTTT. This gives the protein CASSQEYTDTGELFF.

The sample holds many counts of this clonotype. The chain couples TRBV4-3 to TRBJ2-3; 12 positions match TRBD2. This CDR3 comprises 18 residues. V shed 0 bases and J 4 bases; nucleotides not matched to a gene: 8. Germline CDR1 and CDR2: LGHNA and YSLEER. The CDR3 reads CASSQDRLAGALSDTQYF. In DNA form, the CDR3 reads TGCGCCAGCAGCCAAGATAGACTAGCGGGAGCATTGTCAGATACGCAGTATTTT.

This clonotype came up a few times. The V gene is TRBV11-2, the J gene TRBJ2-1; weak D call: TRBD1 (6 bases). Germline CDR1 reads SGHAT; CDR2 reads FQNNGV. Trimming cost V 1 base and J 3 bases, with 10 bases left between them. CDR3 length: 15 residues. CDR3 DNA: TGTGCCAGCAGCTTAGTCGCAGGGGACTACAATGAGCAGTTCTTC. Translated, it gives CASSLVAGDYNEQFF.

Turning to this clonotype: A much larger clonotype is one base distant, so this may be a read error. This sequence joins TRBV13 and TRBJ2-3; D not resolved. CDR1 and CDR2 from the germline V gene are PRHDT and FYEKMQ (reference sequence). The V gene lost 7 bases and the J gene lost 2 bases, with 10 bases spanning the gap. The length of the CDR3 is 13 residues. CDR3 DNA: TGTGCCAGCACTGACCCCCTCACAGATACGCAGTATTTT. Protein product: CASTDPLTDTQYF.

With regard to this clonotype: This may arise from a read error, as a much more abundant clone is one base away. In this CDR3 the conserved last residue, phenylalanine or tryptophan, is missing, so a read error is likely. The chain uses TRBV7-9 and TRBJ1-1; maybe TRBD1 (5 bases). Germline V CDR1 and CDR2: SEHNR, FQNEAQ (reference sequence). The CDR3 has 14 residues. V was clipped by 5 bases and J by 4 bases, with 14 bases between them. CDR3: CASSPIIRGTEAFS. The CDR3 DNA is TGTGCCAGCAGCCCCATAATTAGGGGCACTGAAGCTTTCTCT.

A word on this clonotype: Since a much larger clone is just one base distant, this may be a read error. The V and J genes are TRBV28 and TRBJ2-4, with TRBD1 matching over 10 bases. Trimming at V came to 3 bases and at J to 9 bases, leaving 8 bases not matched to a gene. Per germline, CDR1 MDHEN and CDR2 SYDVKM. This CDR3 contains 15 residues. CDR3 in DNA: TGTGCCAGCAGTTTTGATGGGACAGGGGTGGGCATTCAGTACTTC. It translates to CASSFDGTGVGIQYF.

The V gene is TRBV9, the J gene TRBJ2-7, with D unclear. The CDR3 runs to 14 residues. Germline CDR1 is SGDLS and CDR2 is YYNGEE. V lost 0 bases and J lost 5, with 12 bases in between. The CDR3 bases are TGTGCCAGCAGCGTAGGGGCATCCCTCCACGAGCAGTACTTC. It is translated as CASSVGASLHEQYF.

This clonotype has at least ten counts. This chain uses TRBV2 with TRBJ2-4, with 8 bases that match TRBD1. Unmatched junction bases numbered 9, after V lost 0 bases and J lost 2 bases. Germline values: CDR1 SNHLY, CDR2 FYNNEI. This CDR3 has 18 amino acids. CDR3 residues: CASSEAESTGVTKNIQYF. DNA of the CDR3: TGTGCCAGCAGTGAAGCAGAGTCGACAGGGGTAACCAAAAACATTCAGTACTTC.

V is TRBV2 and J is TRBJ2-2; TRBD2 matches at 12 bases. Unmatched junction bases numbered 2, after V lost 3 bases and J lost 6 bases. CDR1 is SNHLY, CDR2 FYNNEI, per germline. This CDR3 has 15 residues. The CDR3 DNA follows: TGTGCCAGCAGTGACCCTAGCGGGAGGGCCGGGGAGCTGTTTTTT. Translated: CASSDPSGRAGELFF.

This clonotype occurred many times. The chain is built from TRBV20-1 and TRBJ2-3; TRBD2 is a possible D gene (6 bases). V was cut by 8 bases and J by 4 bases, with 7 bases left in between. Germline V gene data show CDR1 as DFQATT and CDR2 as SNEGSKA (reference sequence). The CDR3 has 10 amino acids. The CDR3 here is CSRGADTQYF. CDR3 bases: TGCAGTCGCGGGGCAGATACGCAGTATTTT.

In its sample, this clonotype was seen a few times. This chain links TRBV6-5 with TRBJ2-1; 12 bases line up with TRBD2. Trimming took 2 bases from V and 10 from J; bases not matched to a gene: 3. Germline V gene sequence: CDR1 MNHEY, CDR2 SVGAGI. CDR3 size: 14 residues. DNA for the CDR3: TGTGCCAGCAGTTACCAAGGGACTAGCGGGGAGCAGTTCTTC. Translation gives CASSYQGTSGEQFF.